Here is one TCR beta chain with its context. The trim removed 6 bases at V and 1 base at J, leaving 7 bases unmatched. The CDR3 consists of 16 residues. Looked up from germline, CDR1 is MDHEN and CDR2 is SYDVKM. As handled by the study authors: Scientists estimated how many nucleated cells there were by amplifying reference gene primers. Sequenced by immunoSEQ multiplex PCR; TCRdb stores in-frame clones only, minus some. V and J calls and clone size are given by that table; D and trimming were obtained from the DNA. The sample holds 200,000 or so clones, about 78% seen once. These data belong to a study of blood T cell repertoires in COVID-19. Study-wide background: The United States, Italy and Spain provided the acute and convalescent COVID-19 samples. Nucleic acid was either cDNA or gDNA, and it came from T cells, B-cell-depleted T cells, or PBMCs.

The origin of this receptor is an older woman with acute or convalescent COVID-19. V and J are TRBV28 and TRBJ2-1; 9 bases align to TRBD2. The material sequenced was peripheral blood. The CDR3 protein is CASRGTREGSYNEQFF. The CDR3, as DNA: TGTGCCAGCAGGGGGACGCGGGAGGGTTCCTACAATGAGCAGTTCTTC.